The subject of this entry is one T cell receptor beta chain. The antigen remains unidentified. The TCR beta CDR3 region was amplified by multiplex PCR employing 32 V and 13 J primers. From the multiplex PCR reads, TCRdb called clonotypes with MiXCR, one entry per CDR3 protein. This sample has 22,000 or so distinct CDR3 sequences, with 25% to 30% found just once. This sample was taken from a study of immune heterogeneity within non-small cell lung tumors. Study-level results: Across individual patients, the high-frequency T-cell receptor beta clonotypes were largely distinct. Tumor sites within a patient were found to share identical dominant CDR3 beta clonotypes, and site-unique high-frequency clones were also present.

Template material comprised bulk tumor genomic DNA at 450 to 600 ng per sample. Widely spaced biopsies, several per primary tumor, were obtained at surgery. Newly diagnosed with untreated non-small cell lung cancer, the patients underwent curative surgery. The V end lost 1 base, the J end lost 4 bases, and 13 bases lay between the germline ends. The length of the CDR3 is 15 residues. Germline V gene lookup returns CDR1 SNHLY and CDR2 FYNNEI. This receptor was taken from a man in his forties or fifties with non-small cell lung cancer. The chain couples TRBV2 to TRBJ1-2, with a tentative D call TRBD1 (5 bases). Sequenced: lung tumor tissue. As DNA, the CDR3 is TGTGCCAGCAGTGAAGAAGGACGGGGCTGCTATGGCTACACCTTC. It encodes CASSEEGRGCYGYTF.